The 27 T cell receptor beta chains presented below share a single source sample, sequenced in a study of cytomegalovirus exposure and HLA in healthy donors. The method was immunoSEQ multiplex PCR; TCRdb's version includes in-frame clones alone and lacks a portion of them. The sample consists of some 98,000 clones, about 90% of them appearing once. Sequences were obtained from PBMCs. These receptors were taken from a man between 18 and 29 years old in good health and CMV-seropositive.

This sequence joins TRBV27 and TRBJ2-1; 9 nucleotides line up with TRBD2. The CDR3 is made up of 17 amino acids. V lost 4 bases, J lost 3 bases, and 10 bases stayed unmatched. The germline gives CDR1 MNHEY, CDR2 SMNVEV (reference sequence). The DNA of the CDR3 is TGTGCCAGCAGTTCCCCTAGGGGTAGCGGGAGCTACAATGAGCAGTTCTTC. This translates into CASSSPRGSGSYNEQFF.

This rearrangement joins TRBV5-1 to TRBJ1-4; TRBD1 is a possible D gene (5 bases). The V gene's germline CDR1 is SGHRS and CDR2 YFSETQ. This CDR3 comprises 15 residues. V was trimmed by 4 bases and J by 8 bases, leaving 18 bases between them. CDR3 nucleotide sequence: TGCGCCAGCAGCCCCCGCGCAGGGATGAAGGAAAAACTGTTTTTT. It encodes CASSPRAGMKEKLFF.

This chain connects TRBV18 to TRBJ2-3, with 7 bases lining up with TRBD1. There are 13 residues in the CDR3. Per the germline V gene, CDR1 is KGHSH and CDR2 is LQKENI. The J segment lost 5 bases and the V segment lost 5 bases, leaving 4 bases of the junction unmatched. CDR3 sequence (DNA): TGTGCCAGCTCATTCACAGGGGAAGATACGCAGTATTTT. Its translation: CASSFTGEDTQYF. The entire variable domain, with the rest obtained from reference TRBV18 and TRBJ2-3, is as follows: NAGVMQNPRHLVRRRGQEARLRCSPMKGHSHVYWYRQLPEEGLKFMVYLQKENIIDESGMPKERFSAEFPKEGPSILRIQQVVRGDSAAYFCASSFTGEDTQYFGPGTRLTVL.

The chain has TRBV11-2 and TRBJ2-7; D is undetermined. Germline V CDR1 and CDR2: SGHAT, FQNNGV. V lost 5 bases to trimming and J lost 0 bases, with 14 bases between them. The CDR3 consists of 15 residues. Here the CDR3 DNA reads TGTGCCAGCAGCGCGAACCCGCTGAGCTCCTACGAGCAGTACTTC. Its protein is CASSANPLSSYEQYF. Full variable domain (rest looked up from reference TRBV11-2 and TRBJ2-7): EAGVAQSPRYKIIEKRQSVAFWCNPISGHATLYWYQQILGQGPKLLIQFQNNGVVDDSQLPKDRFSAERLKGVDSTLKIQPAKLEDSAVYLCASSANPLSSYEQYFGPGTRLTVT.

The chain carries TRBV7-9 and TRBJ2-5; 7 bases are a match to TRBD1. The V segment lost 5 bases and the J segment 3 bases; nucleotides outside the gene matches: 6. The CDR3 consists of 14 residues. Germline V lookup: CDR1 SEHNR, CDR2 FQNEAQ (reference sequence). The CDR3 loop reads CASSPRQGEETQYF. The CDR3 coding sequence is TGTGCCAGCAGCCCTAGACAGGGAGAAGAGACCCAGTACTTC.

V and J are TRBV19 and TRBJ2-1, with 12 bases that match TRBD2. With V trimmed by 5 bases and J by 7 bases, 9 bases remained unmatched. CDR1 is LNHDA and CDR2 is SQIVND in the germline V gene (reference sequence). The CDR3 is made up of 16 amino acids. The CDR3 DNA sequence: TGTGCCAGTAGTGCCAGACTAGCGGGGGCCTTTAATGAGCAGTTCTTC. Its translation: CASSARLAGAFNEQFF. Full variable domain (outside the CDR3, taken from reference TRBV19 and TRBJ2-1): DGGITQSPKYLFRKEGQNVTLSCEQNLNHDAMYWYRQDPGQGLRLIYYSQIVNDFQKGDIAEGYSVSREKKESFPLTVTSAQKNPTAFYLCASSARLAGAFNEQFFGPGTRLTVL.

The chain employs TRBV6-1 and TRBJ2-1, with 8 positions matching TRBD1. The CDR3 consists of 14 residues. Germline lookup yields CDR1 MNHNS and CDR2 SASEGT. V trimming: 9 bases; J trimming: 8 bases; junction bases outside the gene matches: 12. CDR3: CASEGTGLWDEQFF. CDR3 nucleotide sequence: TGTGCCAGTGAGGGGACAGGCCTCTGGGATGAGCAGTTCTTC.

V usage is TRBV11-2 and J usage is TRBJ2-7; D gene unclear. This CDR3 is 14 amino acids long. The germline gives CDR1 SGHAT, CDR2 FQNNGV. V gave up 5 bases and J gave up 2 bases, with 13 bases separating them. The CDR3 DNA sequence: TGTGCCAGCAGCACCCAATTGAGAACCTACGAGCAGTACTTC. Translated: CASSTQLRTYEQYF.

The genes are TRBV15 and TRBJ2-3, with 12 bases matching TRBD2. CDR3 length: 16 residues. Germline V gene data show CDR1 as LNHNV and CDR2 as YYDKDF (reference sequence). J gave up 4 bases and V 1 base, and 3 bases lay outside the gene matches. The CDR3 DNA is TGTGCCACCAGCAGAGCCCTAGCGGGAGGGCCAGATACGCAGTATTTT. It yields the protein CATSRALAGGPDTQYF.

As for this clone: Other nucleotide sequences in the sample specify the same CDR3. This chain links TRBV5-1 with TRBJ2-3; TRBD2 might be the D (6 bases). CDR1 is SGHRS and CDR2 is YFSETQ in the germline V gene. CDR3 length: 14 residues. Trimming cost V 4 bases and J 0 bases, with 9 bases left between them. In DNA, the CDR3 is TGCGCCAGCAGCCCCGGGACTAGCACAGATACGCAGTATTTT. It is translated as CASSPGTSTDTQYF.

The chain uses TRBV29-1 and TRBJ1-2; the match to TRBD1 covers 8 bases. CDR1 and CDR2 (germline): SQVTM, ANQGSEA. The CDR3 consists of 12 residues. Trimming cost V 7 bases and J 8 bases; bases outside gene matches: 9. The CDR3 spells CSADGQGSGYTF. In DNA form, the CDR3 reads TGCAGCGCCGATGGACAGGGTAGCGGCTACACCTTC.

This chain connects TRBV12-5 to TRBJ2-2, with D unresolved. Trimming removed 6 bases at V and 0 bases at J, with 14 bases between. This CDR3 comprises 16 residues. Germline V gene sequence: CDR1 LGHNT, CDR2 FRNRAP. As DNA, the CDR3 is TGTGCTAGTGGCCCTACTACCTACCCGAACACCGGGGAGCTGTTTTTT. It specifies CASGPTTYPNTGELFF. Full variable domain (remainder filled in from reference TRBV12-5 and TRBJ2-2): DARVTQTPRHKVTEMGQEVTMRCQPILGHNTVFWYRQTMMQGLELLAYFRNRAPLDDSGMPKDRFSAEMPDATLATLKIQPSEPRDSAVYFCASGPTTYPNTGELFFGEGSRLTVL.

The V gene is TRBV19, the J gene TRBJ2-1; 9 nucleotides align to TRBD2. Trimming removed 7 bases from V and 9 bases from J; junction bases left unmatched: 16. CDR1 and CDR2 (germline): LNHDA, SQIVND (reference sequence). This CDR3 spans 16 amino acids. CDR3 in DNA: TGTGCCAGTACGGGTCTGGTAGCGGGGGCCCCAGGTGAGCAGTTCTTC. This codes for CASTGLVAGAPGEQFF.

The J gene is TRBJ1-2, the V gene TRBV7-2; D is perhaps TRBD1 (5 bases). Germline CDR1 SGHTA, CDR2 FQGNSA. V was trimmed by 4 bases and J by 2 bases, leaving 11 bases between them. This CDR3 comprises 14 residues. CDR3 loop: CASSYDRRNYGYTF. CDR3 nucleotides: TGTGCCAGCAGCTATGACAGACGAAACTATGGCTACACCTTC. Supplemented by reference TRBV7-2 and TRBJ1-2, the full variable domain reads GAGVSQSPSNKVTEKGKDVELRCDPISGHTALYWYRQSLGQGLEFLIYFQGNSAPDKSGLPSDRFSAERTGGSVSTLTIQRTQQEDSAVYLCASSYDRRNYGYTFGSGTRLTVV.

Here the CDR3 DNA reads TGTGCCAGCAGCTTAGGGTTTGAGTTACTGTCCGGTGAGACCCAGTACTTC. Protein product: CASSLGFELLSGETQYF. The chain is built from TRBV11-2 and TRBJ2-5; D call uncertain. V lost 1 base and J lost 5, with 20 bases in between. The CDR3 has 17 amino acids. The germline V gene encodes CDR1 SGHAT and CDR2 FQNNGV. The entire variable domain, with the rest obtained from reference TRBV11-2 and TRBJ2-5, is as follows: EAGVAQSPRYKIIEKRQSVAFWCNPISGHATLYWYQQILGQGPKLLIQFQNNGVVDDSQLPKDRFSAERLKGVDSTLKIQPAKLEDSAVYLCASSLGFELLSGETQYFGPGTRLLVL.

The J gene is TRBJ2-1, the V gene TRBV27; 13 positions match TRBD2. The CDR3 totals 16 residues. V was clipped by 0 bases and J by 6 bases; unmatched bases: 2. Germline values: CDR1 MNHEY, CDR2 SMNVEV (reference sequence). CDR3 DNA: TGTGCCAGCAGTTTATCCGGGACTAGCGGGATCAATGAGCAGTTCTTC. Its translation is CASSLSGTSGINEQFF.

This clone showed up just a few times. The CDR3, as DNA: TGTGCCAGCAGCCTCGGAGGAAACTACGAGCAGTACTTC. It codes for CASSLGGNYEQYF. V usage is TRBV11-3 and J usage is TRBJ2-7, with D perhaps matching TRBD2 (5 bases). V dropped 5 bases and J dropped 3 bases, with 11 bases sitting between them. The germline gives CDR1 SGHNT, CDR2 YENEEA. This CDR3 is built from 13 residues.

V usage is TRBV6-1 and J usage is TRBJ2-7; D might be TRBD2 (7 bases). The CDR3 has 14 residues. Germline CDR1 reads MNHNS; CDR2 reads SASEGT. Trimming cost V 3 bases and J 6 bases, with 15 bases left between them. CDR3 in amino acids: CASSDWGGRSEQYF. The CDR3 bases are TGTGCCAGCAGTGATTGGGGGGGCCGAAGCGAGCAGTACTTC.

V gene TRBV19 combines with J gene TRBJ2-1; tentative D call: TRBD1 (6 bases). Germline V CDR1 and CDR2: LNHDA, SQIVND (reference sequence). V gave up 3 bases and J gave up 5 bases, with 14 bases separating them. The CDR3 consists of 15 residues. For the CDR3, the DNA is TGTGCCAGTAGTATTGCAGGGGTTGTTGACAATGAGCAGTTCTTC. It is translated as CASSIAGVVDNEQFF.

This rearrangement joins TRBV7-9 to TRBJ2-1, with TRBD2 matching over 8 bases. CDR3 length: 18 amino acids. V lost 1 base and J lost 0; bases outside the gene matches: 8. CDR1 is SEHNR and CDR2 is FQNEAQ in the germline V gene (reference sequence). The CDR3 is CASSLVEREISSYNEQFF. CDR3 DNA sequence: TGTGCCAGCAGCTTAGTGGAGCGGGAGATCTCCTCCTACAATGAGCAGTTCTTC.

Notes on this clone: This sample also contains other DNA sequences that code for the same CDR3. The chain recombines TRBV19 with TRBJ2-1; 13 bases match TRBD2. Looked up from germline, CDR1 is LNHDA and CDR2 is SQIVND (reference sequence). Unmatched junction bases numbered 4, after V lost 1 base and J lost 4 bases. The CDR3 is made up of 17 amino acids. Here the CDR3 DNA reads TGTGCCAGTAGTATAGTTAGACTAGCGGGGGGTTACAATGAGCAGTTCTTC. It specifies CASSIVRLAGGYNEQFF.

The chain employs TRBV12-5 and TRBJ1-2; 7 bases match TRBD1. The CDR3 loop spans 13 amino acids. The junction had 2 bases not matched to a gene; V was cut back by 1 base and J by 6 bases. The germline V gene has CDR1 LGHNT and CDR2 FRNRAP. CDR3 bases: TGTGCTAGTGGTTTGGCCCAGGGGGATGGCTACACCTTC. Translated, it gives CASGLAQGDGYTF.

The DNA for the CDR3 is TGTGCCAGCAGTGGACAGGGGGCGAGAGATACGCAGTATTTT. Protein: CASSGQGARDTQYF. The chain joins TRBV6-1 to TRBJ2-3; TRBD1 agrees at 10 bases. Germline CDR1 reads MNHNS; CDR2 reads SASEGT. This CDR3 contains 14 residues. V lost 4 bases and J lost 5; bases outside the gene matches: 3.

The chain uses TRBV29-1 and TRBJ1-1, with 8 bases aligning to TRBD1. From germline, CDR1 is SQVTM and CDR2 ANQGSEA. The CDR3 is 13 residues long. V was pared by 4 bases and J by 1 base, with 2 bases of the junction left unmatched. CDR3 in amino acids: CSVAQGANTEAFF. As DNA, the CDR3 is TGCAGCGTTGCCCAGGGGGCGAACACTGAAGCTTTCTTT.

This clone has just one count. V and J are TRBV4-2 and TRBJ1-5; D gene unclear. With 0 bases removed from V and 3 bases from J, the gap between germline ends came to 6 bases. The CDR3 runs 14 residues. Germline loops: CDR1 LGHNA, CDR2 YNFKEQ. The CDR3 DNA reads TGTGCCAGCAGCCAAGATCATTCCAATCAGCCCCAGCATTTT. Its translation is CASSQDHSNQPQHF.

The chain combines TRBV7-2 with TRBJ2-3; D unclear. The CDR3 is 14 residues long. CDR1 and CDR2 (germline): SGHTA, FQGNSA. Trimming cost V 5 bases and J 1 base, with 10 bases left between them. The CDR3 DNA is TGTGCCAGCAGCAAAAATAGCCGCACAGATACGCAGTATTTT. Protein: CASSKNSRTDTQYF. Supplemented by reference TRBV7-2 and TRBJ2-3, the full variable domain reads GAGVSQSPSNKVTEKGKDVELRCDPISGHTALYWYRQSLGQGLEFLIYFQGNSAPDKSGLPSDRFSAERTGGSVSTLTIQRTQQEDSAVYLCASSKNSRTDTQYFGPGTRLTVL.

The chain recombines TRBV7-2 with TRBJ2-5; no clear D gene. Germline values: CDR1 SGHTA, CDR2 FQGNSA. Trimming removed 2 bases at V and 3 bases at J, with 4 bases between. There are 12 residues in the CDR3. The CDR3, as DNA: TGTGCCAGCAGCTTACTTGAAGAGACCCAGTACTTC. Amino acids: CASSLLEETQYF.